This T cell receptor beta chain was identified during a study of blood T cell repertoires in COVID-19. Using immunoSEQ multiplex PCR, the repertoire was profiled, and TCRdb retains in-frame clones only, with some absent. The table lists about 120,000 clones, roughly 79% of them singletons. This CDR3 contains 15 residues. V was clipped by 3 bases and J by 4 bases, with 12 bases between them. Germline lookup yields CDR1 KGHSH and CDR2 LQKENI. The source is a human donor in a cohort sampled during active COVID-19. Sequenced input: peripheral blood. The chain is built from TRBV18 and TRBJ2-2; a weak D match, TRBD1 (6 bases). The CDR3 region is CASSPEGVPTGELFF. CDR3 nucleotide sequence: TGTGCCAGCTCACCCGAGGGGGTTCCCACCGGGGAGCTGTTTTTT. Full variable domain (missing parts from reference TRBV18 and TRBJ2-2): NAGVMQNPRHLVRRRGQEARLRCSPMKGHSHVYWYRQLPEEGLKFMVYLQKENIIDESGMPKERFSAEFPKEGPSILRIQQVVRGDSAAYFCASSPEGVPTGELFFGEGSRLTVL.